The T cell receptor beta chain under discussion was sequenced for a study of beta chain features in type 1 diabetes. Sequenced material consisted of expressed TCRB transcripts (all of the isolated RNA was reverse transcribed). Sequencing was performed with immunoSEQ multiplex PCR; in TCRdb, only in-frame clones are kept and a portion is missing. The sample carries more than 250,000 clones, 13% to 15% recorded once. V lost 10 bases to trimming and J lost 2 bases, with 5 bases between them. This CDR3 is built from 10 residues. CDR1 is MDHEN, CDR2 SYDVKM, per germline. Study-level results: Moderate yet significant TCRB CDR3 shortening was seen in Type 1 diabetes patients in all four CD4+ subsets. Patients' naive, central memory and Treg TCRB repertoires seemed closer to one another than those of healthy donors. When VDJ junctions were examined, type 1 diabetes patients showed fewer insertions and more deletions.

This clone showed up just a few times. The antigen is undetermined. The receptor was derived from a man aged 25 to 40 with type 1 diabetes. The chain employs TRBV28 and TRBJ1-2; unclear D gene. The source material was naive CD4+ T cells from blood. DNA of the CDR3: TGTGCCACCGGGAACTATGGCTACACCTTC. Residues: CATGNYGYTF.